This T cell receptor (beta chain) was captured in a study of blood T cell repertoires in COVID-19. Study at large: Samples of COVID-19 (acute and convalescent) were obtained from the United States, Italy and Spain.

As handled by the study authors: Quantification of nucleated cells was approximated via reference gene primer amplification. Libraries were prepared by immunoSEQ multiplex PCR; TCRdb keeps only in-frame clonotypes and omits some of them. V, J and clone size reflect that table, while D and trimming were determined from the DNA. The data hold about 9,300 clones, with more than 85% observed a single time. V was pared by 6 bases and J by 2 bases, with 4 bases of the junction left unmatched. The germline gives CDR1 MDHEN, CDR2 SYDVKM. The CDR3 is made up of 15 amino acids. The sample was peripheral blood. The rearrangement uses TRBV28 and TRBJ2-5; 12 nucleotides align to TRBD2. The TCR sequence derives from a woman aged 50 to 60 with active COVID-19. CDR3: CASRLTSGSQETQYF. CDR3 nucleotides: TGTGCCAGCAGACTGACTAGCGGGAGTCAAGAGACCCAGTACTTC.